Below are 19 T cell receptor beta chains sequenced from a single sample in a study of CD8 T cells in Susac syndrome. The RNA input was about 0.5 to 1 ug, and it was reverse transcribed with random hexamers. TCRdb redid the calling of the immunoSEQ multiplex PCR reads with MiXCR, one entry per CDR3 protein. Altogether about 300,000 distinct CDR3 sequences are present, roughly 85% being singletons, with the ten largest covering 0.21%. The source material was CD8+ T cells from PBMCs. Receptors originate from a human donor with multiple sclerosis.

On this clonotype itself: An end of the junction differs from the germline gene, which may be a read error. V usage is TRBV29-1 and J usage is TRBJ1-2; 8 nucleotides line up with TRBD1. There are 13 residues in the CDR3. Per germline, CDR1 SQVTM and CDR2 ANQGSEA. The CDR3 loop reads CSAEGQGPYGYTF. The CDR3 coding sequence is TGCAGCGCTGAAGGACAGGGCCCCTATGGCTACACCTTC. The full variable domain, completed using reference TRBV29-1 and TRBJ1-2, is SAVISQKPSRDICQRGTSLTIQCQVDSQVTMMFWYRQQPGQSLTLIATANQGSEATYESGFVIDKFPISRPNLTFSTLTVSNMSPEDSSIYLCSAEGQGPYGYTFGSGTRLTVV.

This clonotype came up a few times. The V call is TRBV7-9, the J call TRBJ2-7; D not certain. Germline lookup yields CDR1 SEHNR and CDR2 FQNEAQ (reference sequence). The CDR3 has 12 residues. Trimming took 3 bases from V and 4 from J, leaving 7 bases between them. The CDR3 bases are TGTGCCAGCAGCTTTAGTATATACGAGCAGTACTTC. It specifies CASSFSIYEQYF. Full variable domain (remainder filled in from reference TRBV7-9 and TRBJ2-7): DTGVSQNPRHKITKRGQNVTFRCDPISEHNRLYWYRQTLGQGPEFLTYFQNEAQLEKSRLLSDRFSAERPKGSFSTLEIQRTEQGDSAMYLCASSFSIYEQYFGPGTRLTVT.

As DNA, the CDR3 is TGTGCCTGGAGTCAGGGAGAGGGCGGGGAGCTGTTTTTT. Residues: CAWSQGEGGELFF. The V and J genes are TRBV30 and TRBJ2-2, with D possibly called TRBD1 or TRBD2 (5 bases each). V lost 2 bases and J 7 bases, leaving 11 bases between the germline ends. This CDR3 has 13 residues. Germline values: CDR1 GTSNPN, CDR2 SVGIG (reference sequence).

This chain uses TRBV2 with TRBJ2-1; D not certain. CDR1 and CDR2 (germline): SNHLY, FYNNEI. The length of the CDR3 is 14 residues. V lost 6 bases, J lost 0 bases, and 9 bases lay in between. CDR3 sequence (DNA): TGTGCCAGCAGGGGCGACTTCTCCTACAATGAGCAGTTCTTC. Translating it yields CASRGDFSYNEQFF.

This rearrangement joins TRBV6-2 or TRBV6-3 to TRBJ2-1, with TRBD2 identical over 11 bases. The germline V gene encodes CDR1 MNHEY and CDR2 SVGEGT. The CDR3 is made up of 15 amino acids. Trimming took 6 bases from V and 8 from J; bases not matched to a gene: 9. CDR3 amino acids: CASSLLAGVVDEQFF. In DNA form, the CDR3 reads TGTGCCAGCAGCCTACTAGCGGGAGTGGTGGATGAGCAGTTCTTC.

In this sample, this clonotype turned up a few times. The genes are TRBV6-5 and TRBJ2-7; 8 bases are a match to TRBD2. Germline-derived CDR1 and CDR2 are MNHEY and SVGAGI. Germline trimming cut 3 bases from V and 3 bases from J; bases unmatched to any gene: 10. CDR3 size: 16 residues. The CDR3: CASSYFLAGGGYEQYF. The CDR3 nucleotides are TGTGCCAGCAGTTATTTCCTAGCGGGTGGTGGCTACGAGCAGTACTTC.

The chain has TRBV30 and TRBJ2-3, with 13 bases lining up with TRBD2. The trim removed 2 bases at V and 6 bases at J, leaving 2 bases unmatched. The CDR3 sequence is 14 residues long. Germline assignment: CDR1 GTSNPN and CDR2 SVGIG (reference sequence). CDR3 in amino acids: CAWSLLAGGDTQYF. CDR3 nucleotide sequence: TGTGCCTGGAGTCTACTAGCGGGGGGGGATACGCAGTATTTT.

This rearrangement joins TRBV24-1 to TRBJ2-7, with D possibly matching TRBD2 (6 bases). CDR1 KGHDR and CDR2 SFDVKD come from the germline V gene. The CDR3 totals 16 residues. Trimming stripped 4 bases from V and 2 bases from J, with 17 bases between. CDR3 region: CATSDSYGRNPYEQYF. CDR3 DNA sequence: TGTGCCACCAGTGACTCTTACGGGAGAAACCCCTACGAGCAGTACTTC.

The V gene is TRBV6-5, the J gene TRBJ2-7; tentatively, D is TRBD1 or TRBD2 (5 bases each). Germline lookup yields CDR1 MNHEY and CDR2 SVGAGI. This CDR3 contains 12 residues. Trimming cost V 10 bases and J 7 bases, with 17 bases left between them. The CDR3 region is CATTGLLGEQYF. The CDR3, as DNA: TGTGCCACCACAGGACTTCTCGGGGAGCAGTACTTC.

The chain has TRBV19 and TRBJ2-1; the D gene is possibly TRBD2 (6 bases). Germline V gives CDR1 LNHDA, CDR2 SQIVND (reference sequence). The germline V and J ends were trimmed by 4 bases and 1 base, with 11 bases remaining between them. The CDR3 runs to 15 residues. Here the CDR3 reads CASSTLAFSYNEQFF. DNA of the CDR3: TGTGCCAGTAGTACGCTAGCGTTTTCCTACAATGAGCAGTTCTTC.

This rearrangement joins TRBV4-3 to TRBJ2-7; D possibly corresponds to TRBD1 (6 bases). V was pared by 0 bases and J by 4 bases, with 13 bases between. The CDR3 covers 15 residues. Germline V gives CDR1 LGHNA, CDR2 YSLEER. The CDR3 coding sequence is TGCGCCAGCAGCCAAGATTTCGGCAGGGGTTACGAGCAGTACTTC. Its translation is CASSQDFGRGYEQYF.

This chain uses TRBV5-6 with TRBJ2-7; D perhaps matches TRBD2 (5 bases). Trimming took 4 bases from V and 5 from J, leaving 19 bases between them. This CDR3 has 15 amino acids. Germline lookup yields CDR1 SGHDT and CDR2 YYEEEE. CDR3 sequence reads: CASSPRRTGLNEQYF. In DNA, the CDR3 is TGTGCCAGCAGCCCGCGTAGGACTGGTTTAAACGAGCAGTACTTC.

The chain uses TRBV27 and TRBJ1-5; D remains ambiguous. The V end was cut by 0 bases, the J end by 3 bases, with 9 bases between. CDR3 length: 15 amino acids. Germline V CDR1 and CDR2: MNHEY, SMNVEV (reference sequence). Here the CDR3 DNA reads TGTGCCAGCAGTTTATCGCCACGGGACAATCAGCCCCAGCATTTT. Protein sequence: CASSLSPRDNQPQHF.

This clonotype has more than one count but fewer than ten. J is TRBJ2-7 and V is TRBV20-1, with D perhaps matching TRBD1 (6 bases). The CDR3 contains 13 residues. CDR1 is DFQATT and CDR2 is SNEGSKA in the germline V gene (reference sequence). Trimming left V 6 bases short and J 4 bases short, with 16 bases between. CDR3 nucleotide sequence: TGCAGTGCAAACGACAGGACTTTTTACGAGCAGTACTTC. As protein: CSANDRTFYEQYF.

This clonotype was counted a single time. CDR3 DNA: TGTGCCAGCAGCCTGCGGGCCGCTTGGATGGAGCCCCAGCATTTT. Translation: CASSLRAAWMEPQHF. The rearrangement links TRBV5-5 to TRBJ1-5; D is ambiguous. V lost 4 bases and J lost 8, with 19 bases in between. The CDR3 is 15 amino acids. Germline CDR1 reads SGHKS; CDR2 reads YYEKEE (reference sequence).

V usage is TRBV2 and J usage is TRBJ2-7; D remains unclear. V dropped 8 bases and J dropped 1 base, with 12 bases sitting between them. CDR3 length: 13 amino acids. Germline V gives CDR1 SNHLY, CDR2 FYNNEI. In nucleotides, the CDR3 is TGTGCCAGCTGGCCGGCCCAATCCTACGAGCAGTACTTC. Protein: CASWPAQSYEQYF. The whole variable domain, remainder taken from reference TRBV2 and TRBJ2-7, is EPEVTQTPSHQVTQMGQEVILRCVPISNHLYFYWYRQILGQKVEFLVSFYNNEISEKSEIFDDQFSVERPDGSNFTLKIRSTKLEDSAMYFCASWPAQSYEQYFGPGTRLTVT.

The chain is built from TRBV9 and TRBJ2-1; TRBD2 matches 7 bases. J lost 6 bases, V lost 3 bases, and 12 bases had no gene match. The CDR3 length is 16 residues. Germline assignment: CDR1 SGDLS and CDR2 YYNGEE. CDR3 in DNA: TGTGCCAGCAGCGCCGGAGGGGCTAGCGGCCCCAATGAGCAGTTCTTC. Amino acids: CASSAGGASGPNEQFF.

For the CDR3, the DNA is TGTGCCAGCAGGGGGGGGCAGGGCTCTGGGGCCAACGTCCTGACTTTC. Protein sequence: CASRGGQGSGANVLTF. This chain joins TRBV27 and TRBJ2-6; D might be TRBD2 (7 bases). From germline, CDR1 is MNHEY and CDR2 SMNVEV (reference sequence). There are 16 residues in the CDR3. V lost 6 bases and J lost 0, with 12 bases in between.

The chain uses TRBV20-1 and TRBJ2-7; tentatively, D is TRBD2 (6 bases). The CDR3 sequence is 13 residues long. The V gene's germline CDR1 is DFQATT and CDR2 SNEGSKA (reference sequence). The V end lost 5 bases, the J end lost 1 base, and 12 bases lay between the germline ends. The CDR3 DNA follows: TGCAGTGCTCTTCCTCTAGCGTCCTACGAGCAGTACTTC. Protein: CSALPLASYEQYF.